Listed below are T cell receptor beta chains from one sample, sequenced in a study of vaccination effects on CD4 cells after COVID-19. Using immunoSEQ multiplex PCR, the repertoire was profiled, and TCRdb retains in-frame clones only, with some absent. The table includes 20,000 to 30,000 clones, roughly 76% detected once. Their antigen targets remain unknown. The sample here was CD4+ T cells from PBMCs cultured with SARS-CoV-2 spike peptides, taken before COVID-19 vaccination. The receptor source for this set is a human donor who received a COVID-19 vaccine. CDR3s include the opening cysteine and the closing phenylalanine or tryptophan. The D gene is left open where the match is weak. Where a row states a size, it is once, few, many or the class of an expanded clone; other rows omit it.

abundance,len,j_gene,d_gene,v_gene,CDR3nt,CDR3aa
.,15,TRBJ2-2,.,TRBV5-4,TGTGCCAGCAGCTTGGTGGGTAGACGGGCCGGGGAGCTGTTTTTT,CASSLVGRRAGELFF
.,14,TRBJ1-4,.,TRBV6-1,TGTGCCAGCAGTGAAGGGTTTTATTATGAAAAACTGTTTTTT,CASSEGFYYEKLFF
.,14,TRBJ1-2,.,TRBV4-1,TGCGCCAGCAGCCAAGCCCTCGCTAACTATGGCTACACCTTC,CASSQALANYGYTF
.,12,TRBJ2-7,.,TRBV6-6,TGTGCCAGCAGCGAGGGTTTCTACGAGCAGTACTTC,CASSEGFYEQYF
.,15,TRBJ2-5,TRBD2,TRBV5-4,TGTGCCAGCAGCCGGGGTAGCGGGGTCCAAGAGACCCAGTACTTC,CASSRGSGVQETQYF
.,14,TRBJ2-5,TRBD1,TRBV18,TGTGCCAGCTCCCGCGGACAGGTGGAAGAGACCCAGTACTTC,CASSRGQVEETQYF
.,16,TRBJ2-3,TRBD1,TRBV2,TGTGCCAGCAGTAGACAGGGGCGGCAGCGCACAGATACGCAGTATTTT,CASSRQGRQRTDTQYF
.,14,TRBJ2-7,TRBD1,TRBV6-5,TGTGCCAGCACCGCGGGACAGGGGACCTACGAGCAGTACTTC,CASTAGQGTYEQYF
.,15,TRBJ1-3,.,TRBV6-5,TGTGCCAGCAGTTACTCCGACAGGTCGGGAAACACCATATATTTT,CASSYSDRSGNTIYF
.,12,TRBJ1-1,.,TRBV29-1,TGCAGCGTTGTGCCACAGAACACTGAAGCTTTCTTT,CSVVPQNTEAFF
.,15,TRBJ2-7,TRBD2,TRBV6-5,TGTGCCAGCAGTTGGCGGGGGACGTCCTCCTACGAGCAGTACTTC,CASSWRGTSSYEQYF
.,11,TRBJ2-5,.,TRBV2,TGTGCCAGCAGGGTACAAGAGACCCAGTACTTC,CASRVQETQYF
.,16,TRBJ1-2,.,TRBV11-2,TGTGCCAGCAGCTCCCTCCGGGACGGCGATAACTATGGCTACACCTTC,CASSSLRDGDNYGYTF
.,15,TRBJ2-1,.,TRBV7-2,TGTGCCAGCAGCCGTAGCGAAATCTCCTACAATGAGCAGTTCTTC,CASSRSEISYNEQFF
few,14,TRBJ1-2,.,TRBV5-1,TGCGCCAGCAGCTTGGAGGGCGATGTGAGTGGCTACACCTTC,CASSLEGDVSGYTF
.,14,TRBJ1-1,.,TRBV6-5,TGTGCCAGCAGTTCCGCGACGGCGAACACTGAAGCTTTCTTT,CASSSATANTEAFF
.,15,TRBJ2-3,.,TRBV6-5,TGTGCCAGCAGTTACACGGTAGAAGCGGCAGATACGCAGTATTTT,CASSYTVEAADTQYF
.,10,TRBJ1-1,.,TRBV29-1,TGCAGCGTTGTGGCCACTGAAGCTTTCTTT,CSVVATEAFF
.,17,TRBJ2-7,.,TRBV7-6,TGTGCCAGCAGCTTAGGTTTTGTGGCAGGGAGCCCCTACGAGCAGTACTTC,CASSLGFVAGSPYEQYF
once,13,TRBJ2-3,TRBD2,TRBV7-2,TGTGCCAGCAGCTTCCGGGGGGGAGATACGCAGTATTTT,CASSFRGGDTQYF
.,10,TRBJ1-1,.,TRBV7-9,TGTGCCAGCATGAACACTGAAGCTTTCTTT,CASMNTEAFF
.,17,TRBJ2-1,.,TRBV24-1,TGTGCCACCAGTGATTTTATGACCCCGGACTCCTACAATGAGCAGTTCTTC,CATSDFMTPDSYNEQFF
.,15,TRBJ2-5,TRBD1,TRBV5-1,TGCGCCAGCAGCCTTCCGGGACAGGGGCAAGAGACCCAGTACTTC,CASSLPGQGQETQYF
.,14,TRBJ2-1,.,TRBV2,TGTGCCAGCAGTGAAGCGGACCCCAGGGGTGAGCAGTTCTTC,CASSEADPRGEQFF
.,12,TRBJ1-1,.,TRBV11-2,TGTGCCAGCAGCGGGTACGGGATTGAAGCTTTCTTT,CASSGYGIEAFF
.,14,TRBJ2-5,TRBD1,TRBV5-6,TGTGCCAGCAGCCGCCGGGACAGGGGAGAGACCCAGTACTTC,CASSRRDRGETQYF
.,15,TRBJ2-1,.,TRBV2,TGTGCCAGCAGTGATCGGGCTAGCGACGGAAATGAGCAGTTCTTC,CASSDRASDGNEQFF
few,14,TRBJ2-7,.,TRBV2,TGTGCCAGCAGTAACCGGGCCTCAACGGACGAGCAGTACTTC,CASSNRASTDEQYF
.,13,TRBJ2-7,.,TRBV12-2,TGTGCAAGTCGCTTCCACCGATCCTACGAGCAGTACTTC,CASRFHRSYEQYF
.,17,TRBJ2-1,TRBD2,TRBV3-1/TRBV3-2,TGTGCCAGCAGCCAAGGTCTCGCTAGCGGGGGGGTTAATGAGCAGTTCTTC,CASSQGLASGGVNEQFF
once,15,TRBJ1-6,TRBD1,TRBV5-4,TGTGCCAGCAGCTTGGGACAGGGTAGGGATTCACCCCTCCACTTT,CASSLGQGRDSPLHF
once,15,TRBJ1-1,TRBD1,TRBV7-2,TGTGCCAGCAGCTTAGTGGGTACAGGGGTGGGTGAAGCTTTCTTT,CASSLVGTGVGEAFF
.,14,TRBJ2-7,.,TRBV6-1,TGTGCCAGCAGTGAGGGAGAGAGTTCCTACGAGCAGTACTTC,CASSEGESSYEQYF
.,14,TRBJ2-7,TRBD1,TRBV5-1,TGCGCCAGCAGCCCGGGGGACAGGGGGCACGAGCAGTACTTC,CASSPGDRGHEQYF
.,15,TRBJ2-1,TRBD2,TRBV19,TGTGCCAGTAGTATTGCTGCGGGGGGCTACAATGAGCAGTTCTTC,CASSIAAGGYNEQFF
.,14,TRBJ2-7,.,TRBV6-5,TGTGCCAGCAGGCCCACAGTTGCCTCCTACGAGCAGTACTTC,CASRPTVASYEQYF
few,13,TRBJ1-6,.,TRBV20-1,TGCAGTGCTAGTTTCAGGGAATCTTCACCCCTCCACTTT,CSASFRESSPLHF
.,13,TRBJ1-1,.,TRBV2,TGTGCCAGCAACCGGGACCAGAGCACTGAAGCTTTCTTT,CASNRDQSTEAFF
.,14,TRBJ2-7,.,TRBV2,TGTGCCAGCAGCCGCTCTTCCGGGGGCTACGAGCAGTACTTC,CASSRSSGGYEQYF
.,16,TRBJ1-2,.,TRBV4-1,TGCGCCAGCAGCCAACCACAGGGAGGGGACGGGGAGGGCTACACCTTC,CASSQPQGGDGEGYTF
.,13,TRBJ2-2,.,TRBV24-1,TGTGCCACCAGTGATTTCCCCCCCGGGGAGCTGTTTTTT,CATSDFPPGELFF
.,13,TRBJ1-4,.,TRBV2,TGTGCCAGCATACGGGGAAGCGCGGAAAAACTGTTTTTT,CASIRGSAEKLFF
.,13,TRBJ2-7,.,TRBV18,TGTGCCAGCTCACCCGACTCAGACGCGTACAAGGGATTC,CASSPDSDAYKGF
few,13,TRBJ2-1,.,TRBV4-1,TGCGCCAGCAGCCAAGAATCGAGAAATGAGCAGTTCTTC,CASSQESRNEQFF
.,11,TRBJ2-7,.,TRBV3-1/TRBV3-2,TGTGCCAGCAGCCAAACTCACGAGCAGTACTTC,CASSQTHEQYF
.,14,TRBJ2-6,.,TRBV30,TGTGCCTGGAGTAGAGGGGCCGGGGCCAACGTCCTGACTTTC,CAWSRGAGANVLTF
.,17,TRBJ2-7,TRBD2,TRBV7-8,TGTGCCAGCAGCTTAGCCACGACTAGCGGGGGAACCTACGAGCAGTACTTC,CASSLATTSGGTYEQYF
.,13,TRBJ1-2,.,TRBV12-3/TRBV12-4,TGTGCCAGCAGTTCTACATCGGCGTGGGGCTACACCTTC,CASSSTSAWGYTF
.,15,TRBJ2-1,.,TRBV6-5,TGTGCCAGCAGCCTTAGTGTCTCTCCCTACAATGAGCAGTTCTTC,CASSLSVSPYNEQFF
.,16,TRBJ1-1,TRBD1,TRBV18,TGTGCCAGCTCACCAGTCGCGACAGGGCTTTATCCTGAAGCTTTCTTT,CASSPVATGLYPEAFF
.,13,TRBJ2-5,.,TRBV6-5,TGTGCCAGCATCCGGGCCCATGGAGAGACCCAGTACTTC,CASIRAHGETQYF
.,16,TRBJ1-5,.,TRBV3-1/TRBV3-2,TGTGCCAGCAGCCAAGGTGGGGGATATAGCAATCAGCCCCAGCATTTT,CASSQGGGYSNQPQHF
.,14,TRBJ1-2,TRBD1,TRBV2,TGTGCCAGCAGTAGACAGGGTTATACCTATGGCTACACCTTC,CASSRQGYTYGYTF
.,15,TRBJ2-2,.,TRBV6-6,TGTGCCAGCAGTCAATACTTGGACCCGGGGCTGGAGCTGTTTTTT,CASSQYLDPGLELFF